The 2 T cell receptor beta chains below all came from one sample that was sequenced in a study of cytomegalovirus exposure and HLA in healthy donors. PCR involved 60 Vbeta and 13 Jbeta primers. TCRdb's table, derived via immunoSEQ multiplex PCR, lists solely in-frame clones and lacks some. The sample records 190,000 or so clones, 75% to 85% being singletons. Sequencing was done on a sample of PBMCs. All receptors derive from a girl aged 10 to 17 in good health and CMV-seropositive.

This chain uses TRBV6-6 with TRBJ2-7, with 7 bases that match TRBD1. This CDR3 is built from 14 residues. CDR1 is MNHNY and CDR2 is SVGAGI in the germline V gene (reference sequence). With 6 bases clipped from V and 5 bases from J, the junction kept 10 bases outside the gene matches. The CDR3 here is CASSQTGLGDEQYF. The CDR3 coding sequence is TGTGCCAGCAGCCAGACAGGGCTCGGCGACGAGCAGTACTTC.

The rearrangement uses TRBV2 and TRBJ2-1, with 8 bases identical to TRBD2. V dropped 2 bases and J dropped 14; count of bases not matched to a gene: 2. The CDR3 runs 11 residues. The germline V gene has CDR1 SNHLY and CDR2 FYNNEI. The CDR3 here is CASSEQAGEFF. The CDR3 DNA sequence: TGTGCCAGCAGTGAACAAGCGGGGGAGTTCTTC.